This passage covers 23 T cell receptor beta chains from one sample sequenced in a study of vaccination effects on CD4 cells after COVID-19. Expansion with viral peptide pools was applied to antigen-specific CD4+ T cells by the ViraFEST assay prior to sequencing. Once cultured for about 9 days, the cells underwent separation to obtain CD4+ T cells. Their antigens remain unidentified. Only in-frame clones appear in the TCRdb table, and some are missing; sequencing was by immunoSEQ multiplex PCR. The data show 50,000 to 75,000 clones, 81% seen once. This specimen was CD4+ T cells from PBMCs cultured with HCoV-229E spike peptides, taken before COVID-19 vaccination. The source is a human donor who received a COVID-19 vaccine.

The rearrangement joins TRBV4-1 to TRBJ1-6; unclear D gene. Between the trimmed V and J ends, which lost 4 bases and 0 bases, there was a span of 13 bases. CDR1 and CDR2 (germline): MGHRA, YSYEKL. The CDR3 contains 17 residues. CDR3 nucleotides: TGCGCCAGCAGCCCCTATGCGATGAGCTCCTATAATTCACCCCTCCACTTT. Residues: CASSPYAMSSYNSPLHF.

This clone was detected a few times. The chain recombines TRBV11-2 with TRBJ1-6; 9 nucleotides align to TRBD1. The CDR3 sequence is 15 residues long. The ends lost 5 bases at V and 10 bases at J; junction bases unmatched: 9. Germline V lookup: CDR1 SGHAT, CDR2 FQNNGV. The CDR3 sequence is CASSPRTGERSPLHF. In DNA, the CDR3 is TGTGCCAGCAGCCCCAGGACAGGGGAAAGATCACCCCTCCACTTT.

V is TRBV19 and J is TRBJ2-4; 7 positions match TRBD2. The germline gives CDR1 LNHDA, CDR2 SQIVND (reference sequence). Losses at the gene ends were 0 bases for V and 1 base for J; bases not matched to a gene: 15. This CDR3 contains 20 residues. In nucleotides, the CDR3 is TGTGCCAGTAGTATAGATCCCCCGGGGGGATCCTCCCGGGCCAAAAACATTCAGTACTTC. Its protein product is CASSIDPPGGSSRAKNIQYF. Using reference TRBV19 and TRBJ2-4 for the parts outside the CDR3, the full variable domain is DGGITQSPKYLFRKEGQNVTLSCEQNLNHDAMYWYRQDPGQGLRLIYYSQIVNDFQKGDIAEGYSVSREKKESFPLTVTSAQKNPTAFYLCASSIDPPGGSSRAKNIQYFGAGTRLSVL.

CDR3 DNA: TGTGCCAGCAGTTACACCTCAATGAACACTGAAGCTTTCTTT. This translates into CASSYTSMNTEAFF. This chain links TRBV6-6 with TRBJ1-1, with D unresolved. The CDR3 length is 14 residues. V was pared by 2 bases and J by 0 bases, with 7 bases between. CDR1 MNHNY and CDR2 SVGAGI come from the germline V gene (reference sequence).

This CDR3 is CASSEEGTNQETQYF. The CDR3 DNA reads TGTGCCAGCAGTGAGGAGGGGACGAACCAAGAGACCCAGTACTTC. This chain joins TRBV2 and TRBJ2-5, with D maybe TRBD2 (6 bases). In germline, CDR1 is SNHLY, CDR2 FYNNEI. The germline V and J ends were trimmed by 3 bases and 0 bases, with 11 bases remaining between them. The CDR3 is 15 residues long.

J is TRBJ2-1 and V is TRBV2, with 8 bases identical to TRBD1. This CDR3 spans 15 amino acids. Looked up from germline, CDR1 is SNHLY and CDR2 is FYNNEI. J lost 8 bases, V lost 3 bases, and 9 bases had no gene match. The CDR3 here is CASSDRGLPGDEQFF. The CDR3 DNA is TGTGCCAGCAGTGACAGGGGGCTCCCTGGCGATGAGCAGTTCTTC. Complete variable domain (other parts from reference TRBV2 and TRBJ2-1): EPEVTQTPSHQVTQMGQEVILRCVPISNHLYFYWYRQILGQKVEFLVSFYNNEISEKSEIFDDQFSVERPDGSNFTLKIRSTKLEDSAMYFCASSDRGLPGDEQFFGPGTRLTVL.

The V call is TRBV5-5, the J call TRBJ1-2; tentative D call: TRBD1 (6 bases). The V gene's germline CDR1 is SGHKS and CDR2 YYEKEE (reference sequence). The CDR3 length is 12 residues. The V end lost 4 bases, the J end lost 7 bases, and 11 bases lay between the germline ends. The CDR3 region has the DNA TGTGCCAGCAGCCCAGGGGAAGGTGGCTACACCTTC. Amino acids: CASSPGEGGYTF.

The chain combines TRBV7-3 with TRBJ2-3, with 15 nucleotides matching TRBD2. The J segment lost 4 bases and the V segment lost 6 bases, leaving 8 bases of the junction unmatched. CDR1 and CDR2 (germline): SGHTA, FQGTGA. This CDR3 has 17 amino acids. CDR3 loop: CASSPGLAGGRADTQYF. As DNA, the CDR3 is TGTGCCAGCAGTCCTGGACTAGCGGGGGGGCGGGCAGATACGCAGTATTTT.

The V gene is TRBV2, the J gene TRBJ1-1; D unresolved. Germline CDR1 and CDR2: SNHLY and FYNNEI. V was pared by 5 bases and J by 1 base, with 8 bases between. CDR3 length: 13 residues. CDR3 sequence reads: CASSTSRNTEAFF. The CDR3 DNA reads TGTGCCAGCAGTACTTCACGGAACACTGAAGCTTTCTTT.

The V and J genes are TRBV5-1 and TRBJ2-5, with 10 bases lining up with TRBD2. The CDR3 runs 14 residues. V dropped 4 bases and J dropped 2; count of bases not matched to a gene: 2. Germline loops: CDR1 SGHRS, CDR2 YFSETQ. This CDR3 reads CASSPTSGQETQYF. CDR3 coding DNA: TGCGCCAGCAGCCCGACTAGCGGGCAAGAGACCCAGTACTTC.

The rearrangement uses TRBV7-3 and TRBJ2-2; D call uncertain. From germline, CDR1 is SGHTA and CDR2 FQGTGA. Trimming shortened V by 2 bases and J by 3 bases, and 4 bases separated the two germline ends. This CDR3 spans 13 amino acids. CDR3 DNA sequence: TGTGCCAGCAGCTTAGGGCACACCGGGGAGCTGTTTTTT. Amino acids: CASSLGHTGELFF.

The rearrangement joins TRBV6-1 to TRBJ1-4; D possibly corresponds to TRBD1 (6 bases). The ends were cut back, 4 bases at V and 0 bases at J, with 18 bases in the middle. The V gene's germline CDR1 is MNHNS and CDR2 SASEGT. The length of the CDR3 is 18 residues. The CDR3, as DNA: TGTGCCAGCAGTGGTTACAGGGAAGAGGGGGCAACTAATGAAAAACTGTTTTTT. Amino acid sequence: CASSGYREEGATNEKLFF.

The J gene is TRBJ2-7, the V gene TRBV2; 12 bases align to TRBD1. Germline V gene data show CDR1 as SNHLY and CDR2 as FYNNEI. V dropped 5 bases and J dropped 8; count of bases not matched to a gene: 7. CDR3 length equals 14 residues. CDR3 in amino acids: CASSTTGTGGKQYV. Written as DNA, the CDR3 is TGTGCCAGCAGTACAACCGGGACAGGGGGCAAGCAGTACGTC.

The gene calls are TRBV2 and TRBJ1-5; D unclear. CDR3 length: 15 residues. Germline assignment: CDR1 SNHLY and CDR2 FYNNEI. V was cut by 4 bases and J by 1 base, with 11 bases left in between. CDR3 bases: TGTGCCAGCAGTGGCAGTGGGCCCAGCAATCAGCCCCAGCATTTT. Translated: CASSGSGPSNQPQHF.

This rearrangement joins TRBV9 to TRBJ2-1; 11 bases are a match to TRBD2. Germline lookup yields CDR1 SGDLS and CDR2 YYNGEE. Trimming at V came to 4 bases and at J to 5 bases, leaving 5 bases not matched to a gene. CDR3 length: 15 amino acids. The CDR3 sequence: CASSILAGGNNEQFF. The CDR3 DNA reads TGTGCCAGCAGCATTCTAGCGGGGGGTAACAATGAGCAGTTCTTC.

V usage is TRBV30 and J usage is TRBJ2-5; TRBD1 is a possible D gene (8 bases). This CDR3 comprises 15 residues. Trimming pared 1 base from V and 5 bases from J, leaving 17 bases between. In germline, CDR1 is GTSNPN, CDR2 SVGIG (reference sequence). The CDR3 spells CAWSGPGQGGETQYF. For the CDR3, the DNA is TGTGCCTGGAGTGGCCCCGGACAGGGAGGGGAGACCCAGTACTTC.

This clone was found a few times. For the CDR3, the DNA is TGTGCCAGCAGTCGCGCGGCGACGGCTCTCTACACCGGGGAGCTGTTTTTT. Its translation is CASSRAATALYTGELFF. The chain links TRBV6-4 to TRBJ2-2; the D is unclear. This CDR3 comprises 17 residues. CDR1 MRHNA and CDR2 SNTAGT come from the germline V gene. Trimming left V 5 bases short and J 3 bases short, with 19 bases between.

The chain uses TRBV5-1 and TRBJ2-1; either TRBD1 or TRBD2 may fit D (5 bases each). Between the trimmed V and J ends, which lost 1 base and 5 bases, there was a span of 10 bases. CDR1 is SGHRS, CDR2 YFSETQ, per germline. CDR3 length equals 14 residues. The DNA of the CDR3 is TGCGCCAGCAGCTTGTTGCAGGGAGACAATGAGCAGTTCTTC. Encoded protein: CASSLLQGDNEQFF. Based on the CDR3 plus reference TRBV5-1 and TRBJ2-1, the full variable domain is KAGVTQTPRYLIKTRGQQVTLSCSPISGHRSVSWYQQTPGQGLQFLFEYFSETQRNKGNFPGRFSGRQFSNSRSEMNVSTLELGDSALYLCASSLLQGDNEQFFGPGTRLTVL.

The CDR3 protein is CASSIQASYNEQFF. DNA for the CDR3: TGCGCCAGCAGTATCCAGGCTTCCTACAATGAGCAGTTCTTC. The rearrangement uses TRBV5-1 and TRBJ2-1; D is uncertain. V dropped 5 bases and J dropped 1 base, with 10 bases sitting between them. CDR3 length: 14 residues. Germline CDR1 reads SGHRS; CDR2 reads YFSETQ.

This chain links TRBV29-1 with TRBJ1-2; D unclear. The ends were cut back, 0 bases at V and 8 bases at J, with 1 base in the middle. The CDR3 spans 9 residues. CDR1 and CDR2 (germline): SQVTM, ANQGSEA. The CDR3 is CSVEEGYTF. As DNA, the CDR3 is TGCAGCGTTGAAGAGGGCTACACCTTC.

This clone was found once. The rearrangement joins TRBV7-2 to TRBJ2-2; D is unclear. The CDR3 extends over 14 amino acids. V gave up 3 bases and J gave up 1 base, with 6 bases separating them. Germline assignment: CDR1 SGHTA and CDR2 FQGNSA. CDR3 bases: TGTGCCAGCAGCTTCGACCAGAACACCGGGGAGCTGTTTTTT. This encodes CASSFDQNTGELFF.

The chain has TRBV5-6 and TRBJ1-1; possible D gene TRBD1, 6 bases. Looked up from germline, CDR1 is SGHDT and CDR2 is YYEEEE. CDR3 length: 14 residues. Trimming cost V 0 bases and J 5 bases, with 11 bases left between them. CDR3 sequence (DNA): TGTGCCAGCAGCTTGGTAGGGGGGGGGACTGAAGCTTTCTTT. Protein: CASSLVGGGTEAFF.

V and J are TRBV2 and TRBJ2-4, with D possibly being TRBD1 (6 bases). Germline CDR1 and CDR2: SNHLY and FYNNEI. Trimming cost V 3 bases and J 2 bases, with 11 bases left between them. The CDR3 loop spans 15 amino acids. In DNA, the CDR3 is TGTGCCAGCAGTGACGAACAGGGTTCCAAAAACATTCAGTACTTC. Encoded protein: CASSDEQGSKNIQYF. The full variable domain, its missing parts supplied by reference TRBV2 and TRBJ2-4, is EPEVTQTPSHQVTQMGQEVILRCVPISNHLYFYWYRQILGQKVEFLVSFYNNEISEKSEIFDDQFSVERPDGSNFTLKIRSTKLEDSAMYFCASSDEQGSKNIQYFGAGTRLSVL.